The 26 T cell receptor beta chains in this list originate from one sample, sequenced in a study of T-cell memory formation after mild COVID-19. TCRdb ran MiXCR on the 5' RACE reads and lists one entry per CDR3 protein. The sample has approximately 260,000 distinct CDR3 sequences; around 17% are singletons. Sequencing was carried out using PBMCs or a T cell subset sorted from them (not recorded which). All receptors derive from a man younger than 30 who had mild COVID-19 (a few samples of this study predate the infection). Cell type and time point are not known.

The gene calls are TRBV7-9 and TRBJ1-3; D perhaps matches TRBD1 (6 bases). Germline V CDR1 and CDR2: SEHNR, FQNEAQ (reference sequence). V lost 5 bases to trimming and J lost 0 bases, with 14 bases between them. This CDR3 contains 16 residues. DNA for the CDR3: TGTGCCAGCAGCCATCGACAGGCCAGCTCTGGAAACACCATATATTTT. Translating gives CASSHRQASSGNTIYF.

The chain links TRBV5-1 to TRBJ2-7, with 10 bases matching TRBD2. Germline V gives CDR1 SGHRS, CDR2 YFSETQ. V trimming: 5 bases; J trimming: 2 bases; junction bases outside the gene matches: 7. The CDR3 is made up of 15 amino acids. CDR3 amino acids: CASRSLAGMTYEQYF. CDR3 DNA: TGCGCCAGCAGGTCACTAGCGGGGATGACCTACGAGCAGTACTTC.

This clonotype appeared many times. Written as DNA, the CDR3 is TGTGCCAGCAGTTCAGGGGCCGGTTCCTTCACAGATACGCAGTATTTT. Amino acid sequence: CASSSGAGSFTDTQYF. The chain uses TRBV12-3 or TRBV12-4 and TRBJ2-3; TRBD1 might be the D (6 bases). CDR3 size: 16 residues. The ends were cut back, 4 bases at V and 2 bases at J, with 16 bases in the middle.

The V and J genes are TRBV9 and TRBJ2-3; D remains unclear. V lost 0 bases and J lost 4, with 12 bases in between. Germline V gene sequence: CDR1 SGDLS, CDR2 YYNGEE. The CDR3 covers 15 residues. The CDR3 sequence: CASSVGILVADTQYF. The CDR3 region has the DNA TGTGCCAGCAGCGTAGGGATTCTGGTAGCAGATACGCAGTATTTT.

This clonotype has just one count. V usage is TRBV28 and J usage is TRBJ2-7, with 7 bases aligning to TRBD2. The junction had 4 bases not matched to a gene; V was cut back by 11 bases and J by 3 bases. In germline, CDR1 is MDHEN, CDR2 SYDVKM. The CDR3 spans 11 residues. This CDR3 reads CAPRDYYEQYV. For the CDR3, the DNA is TGTGCCCCCCGGGACTACTACGAGCAGTACGTC.

The chain carries TRBV4-2 and TRBJ2-1; 7 bases align to TRBD2. The CDR3 is made up of 14 amino acids. V lost 3 bases, J lost 3 bases, and 2 bases stayed unmatched. Germline V lookup: CDR1 LGHNA, CDR2 YNFKEQ. The CDR3 sequence: CASSHPSGYNEQFF. CDR3 DNA: TGTGCCAGCAGCCACCCTAGCGGCTACAATGAGCAGTTCTTC.

This clonotype was detected only a few times. This rearrangement joins TRBV29-1 to TRBJ2-4; 8 bases map to TRBD1. The CDR3 runs 15 residues. With 5 bases clipped from V and 8 bases from J, the junction kept 14 bases outside the gene matches. CDR1 is SQVTM and CDR2 is ANQGSEA in the germline V gene. The CDR3: CSVSLTNRGEDIQYF. Here the CDR3 DNA reads TGCAGCGTTAGTTTAACGAACAGGGGGGAGGACATTCAGTACTTC. The full variable domain, rest sourced from reference TRBV29-1 and TRBJ2-4, is SAVISQKPSRDICQRGTSLTIQCQVDSQVTMMFWYRQQPGQSLTLIATANQGSEATYESGFVIDKFPISRPNLTFSTLTVSNMSPEDSSIYLCSVSLTNRGEDIQYFGAGTRLSVL.

The sample holds a few counts of this clonotype. The gene calls are TRBV6-5 and TRBJ2-5; D possibly matches TRBD1 or TRBD2 (5 bases each). V was trimmed by 4 bases and J by 3 bases, leaving 15 bases between them. CDR1 and CDR2 from the germline V gene are MNHEY and SVGAGI. The CDR3 extends over 15 amino acids. CDR3 in DNA: TGTGCCAGCAGTTCAATGCGTGGGACCGAAGAGACCCAGTACTTC. This codes for CASSSMRGTEETQYF.

The chain uses TRBV18 and TRBJ1-6; D may be TRBD1 (5 bases). The CDR3 covers 14 residues. The V gene lost 2 bases and the J gene lost 8 bases, with 10 bases spanning the gap. In germline, CDR1 is KGHSH, CDR2 LQKENI. Here the CDR3 reads CASSPSGAHSPLHF. CDR3 sequence (DNA): TGTGCCAGCTCACCAAGCGGGGCTCATTCACCCCTCCACTTT.

This sequence joins TRBV3-1 and TRBJ1-2; tentatively, D is TRBD1 (5 bases). CDR3 length: 14 residues. Trimming removed 6 bases at V and 8 bases at J, with 19 bases between. Germline assignment: CDR1 LGHDT and CDR2 YNNKEL (reference sequence). The CDR3 spells CASSRAGGERGYTF. The CDR3 DNA is TGTGCCAGCAGTCGAGCCGGGGGGGAACGAGGCTACACCTTC.

This clonotype has just one count. The chain joins TRBV5-6 to TRBJ2-7; TRBD2 matches 13 bases. J lost 6 bases, V lost 3 bases, and 12 bases had no gene match. This CDR3 comprises 17 residues. Germline CDR1 SGHDT, CDR2 YYEEEE. The CDR3 DNA follows: TGTGCCAGCAGCTCCGTTGGACTAGCGGGAGATTGGTCCGAGCAGTACTTC. Its translation: CASSSVGLAGDWSEQYF.

The chain combines TRBV12-3 or TRBV12-4 with TRBJ2-7, with TRBD1 matching over 7 bases. There are 13 residues in the CDR3. V trimming: 5 bases; J trimming: 9 bases; junction bases outside the gene matches: 10. CDR3 sequence reads: CASSPQDRLGQYF. CDR3 bases: TGTGCCAGCAGTCCCCAGGACAGGCTGGGGCAGTACTTC.

The chain links TRBV5-1 to TRBJ2-4; possibly TRBD2 for D (6 bases). The V and J ends lost 4 bases and 1 base respectively, with 9 bases between them. Germline V gene lookup returns CDR1 SGHRS and CDR2 YFSETQ. CDR3 length: 14 residues. This CDR3 reads CASSPSGAKNIQYF. CDR3 DNA sequence: TGCGCCAGCAGCCCGAGCGGGGCCAAAAACATTCAGTACTTC.

This clonotype was found a few times. The chain carries TRBV5-6 and TRBJ2-3; TRBD1 might be the D (5 bases). The ends were cut back, 4 bases at V and 7 bases at J, with 13 bases in the middle. CDR3 length: 13 residues. Germline V gives CDR1 SGHDT, CDR2 YYEEEE. The CDR3 protein is CASSRTGTYTQYF. DNA of the CDR3: TGTGCCAGCAGCCGAACAGGAACCTATACGCAGTATTTT.

V usage is TRBV20-1 and J usage is TRBJ2-7; TRBD2 aligns across 8 bases. The CDR3 consists of 16 residues. V lost 4 bases, J lost 3 bases, and 14 bases stayed unmatched. The germline CDR1 and CDR2 sequences are DFQATT and SNEGSKA (reference sequence). The CDR3 DNA reads TGCAGTGCTAAGCCACTCATGGCGGGGGGATTCTACGAGCAGTACTTC. It codes for CSAKPLMAGGFYEQYF.

This chain uses TRBV7-2 with TRBJ2-1; 9 bases are shared with TRBD1. The germline V gene has CDR1 SGHTA and CDR2 FQGNSA. Unmatched junction bases numbered 3, after V lost 5 bases and J lost 1 base. CDR3 size: 15 residues. The CDR3 protein is CASSVDRGSYNEQFF. As DNA, the CDR3 is TGTGCCAGCAGCGTAGACAGGGGGTCCTACAATGAGCAGTTCTTC. Filled out from reference TRBV7-2 and TRBJ2-1, the complete variable domain reads GAGVSQSPSNKVTEKGKDVELRCDPISGHTALYWYRQSLGQGLEFLIYFQGNSAPDKSGLPSDRFSAERTGGSVSTLTIQRTQQEDSAVYLCASSVDRGSYNEQFFGPGTRLTVL.

In this sample, this clonotype turned up a few times. The chain links TRBV20-1 to TRBJ2-7, with D maybe TRBD2 (5 bases). The germline gives CDR1 DFQATT, CDR2 SNEGSKA (reference sequence). Trimming shortened V by 0 bases and J by 0 bases, and 12 bases separated the two germline ends. The CDR3 is 15 amino acids. The CDR3 region is CSARDTSGSSYEQYF. The CDR3 bases are TGCAGTGCTAGAGACACGAGCGGCAGCTCCTACGAGCAGTACTTC.

This rearrangement joins TRBV7-8 to TRBJ2-7, with 7 bases identical to TRBD2. This CDR3 has 14 amino acids. CDR1 and CDR2 (germline): SGHVS, FQNEAQ. After removal of 4 bases from V and 1 base from J, the junction contained 4 bases not matched to a gene. As DNA, the CDR3 is TGTGCCAGCAGCTCCCCGGGGGGATCCTACGAGCAGTACTTC. Amino acids: CASSSPGGSYEQYF.

This clonotype was seen a few times. This sequence joins TRBV7-6 and TRBJ1-6; the D is unclear. The CDR3 has 14 amino acids. Germline assignment: CDR1 SGHVS and CDR2 FNYEAQ. Trimming took off 1 base at V and 7 bases at J, with 8 bases between the two ends. The CDR3 nucleotides are TGTGCCAGCAGCTTAGACGGGCCGAATTCACCCCTCCACTTT. Amino acids: CASSLDGPNSPLHF.

This clonotype has only a few counts. The V and J genes are TRBV7-9 and TRBJ2-7; D is possibly TRBD1 (5 bases). This CDR3 spans 14 amino acids. V dropped 5 bases and J dropped 2 bases, with 13 bases sitting between them. Germline lookup yields CDR1 SEHNR and CDR2 FQNEAQ (reference sequence). The CDR3 sequence: CASSPRGNTYEQYV. In nucleotides, the CDR3 is TGTGCCAGCAGCCCTAGGGGCAATACCTACGAGCAGTACGTC.

J is TRBJ1-2 and V is TRBV18; D is perhaps TRBD1 (6 bases). The CDR3 consists of 13 residues. Trimming left V 5 bases short and J 8 bases short, with 15 bases between. CDR1 and CDR2 (germline): KGHSH, LQKENI. In DNA, the CDR3 is TGTGCCAGCTCATTACAGGGTGTAAGCGGCTACACCTTC. The encoded protein is CASSLQGVSGYTF.

The V and J genes are TRBV20-1 and TRBJ2-1; 8 bases fit TRBD1. V lost 6 bases to trimming and J lost 4 bases; unmatched junction nucleotides: 8. Looked up from germline, CDR1 is DFQATT and CDR2 is SNEGSKA (reference sequence). The CDR3 has 14 amino acids. The CDR3 nucleotides are TGCAGTGCCCTGGACAGGGTAACGTACAATGAGCAGTTCTTC. It encodes CSALDRVTYNEQFF.

The J gene is TRBJ2-7, the V gene TRBV7-9, with 7 bases identical to TRBD1. V lost 4 bases and J lost 2; bases outside the gene matches: 8. CDR3 length: 15 amino acids. The germline V gene encodes CDR1 SEHNR and CDR2 FQNEAQ (reference sequence). This CDR3 is CASSSNKQGTYEQYF. CDR3 DNA: TGTGCCAGCAGCTCCAATAAACAGGGGACCTACGAGCAGTACTTC. The full variable domain, with the rest looked up from reference TRBV7-9 and TRBJ2-7, is DTGVSQNPRHKITKRGQNVTFRCDPISEHNRLYWYRQTLGQGPEFLTYFQNEAQLEKSRLLSDRFSAERPKGSFSTLEIQRTEQGDSAMYLCASSSNKQGTYEQYFGPGTRLTVT.

The gene calls are TRBV28 and TRBJ2-3; no definite D call. Per germline, CDR1 MDHEN and CDR2 SYDVKM. Trimming took 8 bases from V and 4 from J, leaving 13 bases between them. The CDR3 is 13 residues long. The CDR3 DNA reads TGTGCCAGCCGACCGTCGGGTTCAGATACGCAGTATTTT. As protein: CASRPSGSDTQYF. Variable domain in full (rest from reference TRBV28 and TRBJ2-3): DVKVTQSSRYLVKRTGEKVFLECVQDMDHENMFWYRQDPGLGLRLIYFSYDVKMKEKGDIPEGYSVSREKKERFSLILESASTNQTSMYLCASRPSGSDTQYFGPGTRLTVL.

The chain combines TRBV12-3 or TRBV12-4 with TRBJ2-7; possibly TRBD1 for D (5 bases). CDR3 length equals 17 residues. Trimming removed 6 bases from V and 2 bases from J, with 23 bases in between. CDR3 sequence reads: CASSDRSAPTYPYEQYF. DNA of the CDR3: TGTGCCAGCAGCGACAGATCAGCCCCGACATATCCCTACGAGCAGTACTTC.

This clonotype was found many times. The chain uses TRBV13 and TRBJ2-1; 10 positions agree with TRBD1. J lost 2 bases, V lost 3 bases, and 4 bases had no gene match. The V gene's germline CDR1 is PRHDT and CDR2 FYEKMQ (reference sequence). The CDR3 length is 16 residues. The CDR3 sequence: CASSLTGGFPYNEQFF. CDR3 DNA: TGTGCCAGCAGCTTGACAGGGGGCTTCCCCTACAATGAGCAGTTCTTC.